The 9 T cell receptor beta chains reported below all come from one sample, sequenced in a study of blood T cell repertoires in COVID-19. Assay used: immunoSEQ multiplex PCR; TCRdb lists only in-frame clones, some missing. Found here are about 350,000 clones, approximately 90% of them singletons; the top ten hold 3% to 4.5%. Source material: peripheral blood. The receptors derive from a woman in her sixties or seventies with COVID-19, enrolled during active disease.

This clone has a handful of counts. V gene TRBV2 combines with J gene TRBJ2-3; 13 nucleotides align to TRBD2. V shed 5 bases and J 3 bases; nucleotides not matched to a gene: 5. The CDR3 is 16 residues long. Germline V CDR1 and CDR2: SNHLY, FYNNEI. CDR3 protein: CASSFRLAGGTDTQYF. Written as DNA, the CDR3 is TGTGCCAGCAGTTTTCGACTAGCGGGGGGAACAGATACGCAGTATTTT.

The rearrangement uses TRBV2 and TRBJ1-1; 10 bases agree with TRBD1. The J segment lost 6 bases and the V segment lost 6 bases, leaving 7 bases of the junction unmatched. Germline assignment: CDR1 SNHLY and CDR2 FYNNEI. This CDR3 contains 14 residues. The CDR3 DNA is TGTGCCAGCAGGGGGGGGACAGGGGCATCTGAAGCTTTCTTT. Encoded protein: CASRGGTGASEAFF.

This chain links TRBV6-5 with TRBJ1-3; TRBD1 is a possible D gene (5 bases). The CDR3 loop spans 14 amino acids. Germline V gives CDR1 MNHEY, CDR2 SVGAGI. Between the trimmed V and J ends, which lost 6 bases and 3 bases, there was a span of 12 bases. The CDR3 DNA sequence: TGTGCCAGCAGCACGACAGTAAATGGAAACACCATATATTTT. Protein: CASSTTVNGNTIYF.

The gene calls are TRBV5-1 and TRBJ1-1, with 7 positions matching TRBD1. This CDR3 is built from 14 residues. The trim removed 2 bases at V and 5 bases at J, leaving 6 bases unmatched. Germline V lookup: CDR1 SGHRS, CDR2 YFSETQ. CDR3 sequence reads: CASSLRTGETEAFF. DNA for the CDR3: TGCGCCAGCAGCTTAAGAACAGGGGAAACTGAAGCTTTCTTT.

The V and J genes are TRBV29-1 and TRBJ2-1, with a possible D match to TRBD1 (6 bases). Germline V gene sequence: CDR1 SQVTM, CDR2 ANQGSEA. The CDR3 spans 15 residues. V was trimmed by 0 bases and J by 6 bases, leaving 15 bases between them. In DNA form, the CDR3 reads TGCAGCGTTGAAGATCCAGGGGCCCTTCCCAATGAGCAGTTCTTC. Translation gives CSVEDPGALPNEQFF.

The chain has TRBV11-3 and TRBJ2-7, with TRBD2 matching over 15 bases. There are 16 residues in the CDR3. The V gene end was trimmed by 5 bases and the J gene end by 7 bases; junction bases not matched to a gene: 9. Germline V gene sequence: CDR1 SGHNT, CDR2 YENEEA. This CDR3 reads CASSRGLAGGRGEQYF. In DNA, the CDR3 is TGTGCCAGCAGCCGGGGACTAGCGGGGGGCCGGGGTGAGCAGTACTTC.

The J gene is TRBJ1-4, the V gene TRBV5-1; D ambiguous. V was trimmed by 1 base and J by 5 bases, leaving 6 bases between them. Germline CDR1 reads SGHRS; CDR2 reads YFSETQ. This CDR3 has 13 amino acids. The DNA of the CDR3 is TGCGCCAGCAGCTTGTACGGGAATGAAAAACTGTTTTTT. Amino acid sequence: CASSLYGNEKLFF.

This clone was recorded a few times. V and J are TRBV7-3 and TRBJ1-1, with 10 bases identical to TRBD1. Trimming cost V 1 base and J 5 bases; bases outside gene matches: 4. In germline, CDR1 is SGHTA, CDR2 FQGTGA. CDR3 length: 15 amino acids. The CDR3 DNA sequence: TGTGCCAGCAGCTTAAGGGACAGGGGAAGTACTGAAGCTTTCTTT. It yields the protein CASSLRDRGSTEAFF.

The rearrangement uses TRBV7-6 and TRBJ1-2, with 8 bases that match TRBD1. Germline loops: CDR1 SGHVS, CDR2 FNYEAQ. J lost 3 bases, V lost 3 bases, and 3 bases had no gene match. This CDR3 is 14 amino acids long. The CDR3: CASSFGQGHYGYTF. The CDR3 DNA follows: TGTGCCAGCAGCTTTGGACAGGGCCACTATGGCTACACCTTC.